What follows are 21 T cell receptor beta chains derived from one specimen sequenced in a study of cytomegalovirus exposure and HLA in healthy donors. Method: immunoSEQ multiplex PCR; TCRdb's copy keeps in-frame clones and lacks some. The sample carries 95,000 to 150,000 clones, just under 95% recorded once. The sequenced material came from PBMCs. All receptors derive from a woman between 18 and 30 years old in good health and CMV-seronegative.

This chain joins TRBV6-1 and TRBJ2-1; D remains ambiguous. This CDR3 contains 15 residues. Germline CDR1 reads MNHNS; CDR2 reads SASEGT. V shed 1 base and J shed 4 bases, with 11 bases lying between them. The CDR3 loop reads CASSEGLVLYNEQFF. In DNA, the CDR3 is TGTGCCAGCAGTGAAGGGTTGGTGCTATACAATGAGCAGTTCTTC.

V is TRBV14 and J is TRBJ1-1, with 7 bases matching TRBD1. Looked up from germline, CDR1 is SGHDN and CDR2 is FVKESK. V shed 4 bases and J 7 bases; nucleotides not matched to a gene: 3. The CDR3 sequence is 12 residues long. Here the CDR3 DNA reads TGTGCCAGCAGCCTCGGGACAGATGAAGCTTTCTTT. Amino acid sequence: CASSLGTDEAFF.

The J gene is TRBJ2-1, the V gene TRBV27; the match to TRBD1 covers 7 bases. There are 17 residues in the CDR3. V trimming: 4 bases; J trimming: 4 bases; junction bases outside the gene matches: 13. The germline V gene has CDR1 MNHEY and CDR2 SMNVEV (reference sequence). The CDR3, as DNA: TGTGCCAGCAGTTCATACGGGACAGCCGAGGGTTACAATGAGCAGTTCTTC. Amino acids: CASSSYGTAEGYNEQFF.

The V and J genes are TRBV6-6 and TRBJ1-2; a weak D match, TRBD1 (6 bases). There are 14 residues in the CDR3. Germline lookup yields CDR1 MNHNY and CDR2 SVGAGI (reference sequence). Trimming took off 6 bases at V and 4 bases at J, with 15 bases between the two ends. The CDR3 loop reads CASSLGHAGYGYTF. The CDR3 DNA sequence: TGTGCCAGCAGCCTGGGACACGCGGGCTATGGCTACACCTTC.

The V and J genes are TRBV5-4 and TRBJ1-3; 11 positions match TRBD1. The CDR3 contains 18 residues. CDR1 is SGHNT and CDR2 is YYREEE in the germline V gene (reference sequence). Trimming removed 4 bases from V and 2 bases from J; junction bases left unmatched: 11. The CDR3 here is CASSLGTGGTVPGNTIYF. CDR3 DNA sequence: TGTGCCAGCAGCCTAGGGACAGGGGGAACCGTCCCTGGAAACACCATATATTTT.

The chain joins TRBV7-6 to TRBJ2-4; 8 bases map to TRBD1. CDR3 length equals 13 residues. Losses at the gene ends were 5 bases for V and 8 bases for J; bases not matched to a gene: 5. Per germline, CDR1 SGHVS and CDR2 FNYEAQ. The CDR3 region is CASSGDRGDIQYF. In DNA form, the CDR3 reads TGTGCCAGCAGCGGTGACAGGGGAGACATTCAGTACTTC.

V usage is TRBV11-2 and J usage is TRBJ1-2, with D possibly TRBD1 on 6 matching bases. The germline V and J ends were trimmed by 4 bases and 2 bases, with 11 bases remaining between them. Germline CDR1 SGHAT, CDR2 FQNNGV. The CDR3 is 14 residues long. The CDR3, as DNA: TGTGCCAGCAGCTGGGCCGGGACAAACTATGGCTACACCTTC. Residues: CASSWAGTNYGYTF.

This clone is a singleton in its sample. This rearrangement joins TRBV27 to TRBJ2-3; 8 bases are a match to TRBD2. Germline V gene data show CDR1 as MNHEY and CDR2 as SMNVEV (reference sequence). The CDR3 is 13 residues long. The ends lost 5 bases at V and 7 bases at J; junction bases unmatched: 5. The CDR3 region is CASSLSGGNTQYF. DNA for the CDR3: TGTGCCAGCAGTCTCAGCGGGGGCAATACGCAGTATTTT.

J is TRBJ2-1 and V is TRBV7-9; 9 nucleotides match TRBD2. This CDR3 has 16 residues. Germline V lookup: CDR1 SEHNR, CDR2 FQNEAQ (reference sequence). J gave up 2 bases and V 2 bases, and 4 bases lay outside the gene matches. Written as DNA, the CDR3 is TGTGCCAGCAGCTTACGGGCGGGAGGGGCCTACAATGAGCAGTTCTTC. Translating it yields CASSLRAGGAYNEQFF. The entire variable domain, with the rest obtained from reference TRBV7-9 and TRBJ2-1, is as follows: DTGVSQNPRHKITKRGQNVTFRCDPISEHNRLYWYRQTLGQGPEFLTYFQNEAQLEKSRLLSDRFSAERPKGSFSTLEIQRTEQGDSAMYLCASSLRAGGAYNEQFFGPGTRLTVL.

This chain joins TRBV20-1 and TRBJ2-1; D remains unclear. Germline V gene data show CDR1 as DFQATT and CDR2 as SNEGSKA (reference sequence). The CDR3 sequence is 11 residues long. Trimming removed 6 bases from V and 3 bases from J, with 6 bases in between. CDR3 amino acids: CSAPYYNEQFF. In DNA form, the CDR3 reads TGCAGTGCCCCCTACTACAATGAGCAGTTCTTC.

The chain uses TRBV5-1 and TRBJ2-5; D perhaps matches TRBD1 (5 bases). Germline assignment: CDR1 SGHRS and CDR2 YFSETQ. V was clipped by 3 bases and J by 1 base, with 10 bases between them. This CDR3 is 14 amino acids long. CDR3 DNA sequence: TGCGCCAGCAGCTCCCAGGGAACCCAAGAGACCCAGTACTTC. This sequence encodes CASSSQGTQETQYF.

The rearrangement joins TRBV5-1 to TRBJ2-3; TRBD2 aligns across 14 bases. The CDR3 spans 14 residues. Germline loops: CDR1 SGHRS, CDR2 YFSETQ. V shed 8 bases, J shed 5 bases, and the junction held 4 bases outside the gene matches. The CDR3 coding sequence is TGCGCCAGTGGGACTAGCGGGAGTGGAGATACGCAGTATTTT. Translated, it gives CASGTSGSGDTQYF.

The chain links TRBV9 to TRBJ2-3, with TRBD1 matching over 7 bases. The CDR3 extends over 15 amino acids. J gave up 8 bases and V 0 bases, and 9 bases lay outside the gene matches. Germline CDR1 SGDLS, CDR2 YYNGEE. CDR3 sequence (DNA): TGTGCCAGCAGCGTAGAGGCAGGGGGAAGGTCTACGCAGTATTTT. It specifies CASSVEAGGRSTQYF.

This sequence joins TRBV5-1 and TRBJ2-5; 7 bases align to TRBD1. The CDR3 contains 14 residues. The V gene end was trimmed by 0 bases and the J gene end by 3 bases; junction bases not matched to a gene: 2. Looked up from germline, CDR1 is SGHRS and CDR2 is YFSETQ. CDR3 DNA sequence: TGCGCCAGCAGCTTGGAGGGGGCCGAAGAGACCCAGTACTTC. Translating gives CASSLEGAEETQYF.

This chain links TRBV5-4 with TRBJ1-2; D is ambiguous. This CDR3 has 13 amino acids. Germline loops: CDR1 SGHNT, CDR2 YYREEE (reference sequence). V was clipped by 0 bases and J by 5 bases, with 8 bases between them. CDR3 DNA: TGTGCCAGCAGCTTGGCCTCGGTGTATGGCTACACCTTC. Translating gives CASSLASVYGYTF.

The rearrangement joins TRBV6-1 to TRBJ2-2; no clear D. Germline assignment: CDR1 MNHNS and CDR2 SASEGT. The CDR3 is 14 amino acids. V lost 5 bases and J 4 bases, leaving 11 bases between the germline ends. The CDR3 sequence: CASSPVAITGELFF. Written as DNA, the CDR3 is TGTGCCAGCAGTCCCGTAGCAATCACCGGGGAGCTGTTTTTT.

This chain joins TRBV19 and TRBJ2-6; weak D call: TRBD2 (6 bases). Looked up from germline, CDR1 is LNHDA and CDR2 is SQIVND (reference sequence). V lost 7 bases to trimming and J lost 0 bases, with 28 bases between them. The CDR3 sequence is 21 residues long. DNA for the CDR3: TGTGCCAGTATTCAGAGCGGGTGGGTCTTCGACGAAAACTCTGGGGCCAACGTCCTGACTTTC. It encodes CASIQSGWVFDENSGANVLTF.

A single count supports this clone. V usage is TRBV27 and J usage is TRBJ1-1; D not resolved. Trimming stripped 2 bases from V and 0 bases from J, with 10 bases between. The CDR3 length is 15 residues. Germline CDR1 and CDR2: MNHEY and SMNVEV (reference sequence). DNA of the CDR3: TGTGCCAGCAGTTTAACGGTCCTTATGAACACTGAAGCTTTCTTT. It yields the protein CASSLTVLMNTEAFF.

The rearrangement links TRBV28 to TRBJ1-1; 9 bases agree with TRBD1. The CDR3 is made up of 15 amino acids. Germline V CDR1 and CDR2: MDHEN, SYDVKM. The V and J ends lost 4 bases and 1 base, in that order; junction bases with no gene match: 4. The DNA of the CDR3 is TGTGCCAGCAGTTCCCCGGGACAGGGGAACACTGAAGCTTTCTTT. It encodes CASSSPGQGNTEAFF. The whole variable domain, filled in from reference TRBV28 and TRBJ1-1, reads DVKVTQSSRYLVKRTGEKVFLECVQDMDHENMFWYRQDPGLGLRLIYFSYDVKMKEKGDIPEGYSVSREKKERFSLILESASTNQTSMYLCASSSPGQGNTEAFFGQGTRLTVV.

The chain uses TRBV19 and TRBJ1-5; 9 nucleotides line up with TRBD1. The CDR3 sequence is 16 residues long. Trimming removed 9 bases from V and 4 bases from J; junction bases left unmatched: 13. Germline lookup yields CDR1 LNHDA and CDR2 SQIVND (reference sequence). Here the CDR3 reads CASDTSGQGWNQPQHF. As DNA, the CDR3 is TGTGCCAGCGATACTTCGGGACAGGGATGGAATCAGCCCCAGCATTTT.

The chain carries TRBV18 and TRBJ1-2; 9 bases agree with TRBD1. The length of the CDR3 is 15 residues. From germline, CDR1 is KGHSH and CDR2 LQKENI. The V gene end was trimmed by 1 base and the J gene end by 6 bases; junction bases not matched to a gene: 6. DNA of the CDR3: TGTGCCAGCTCACCACTCGCAACAGGGGGCGATGGCTACACCTTC. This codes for CASSPLATGGDGYTF.